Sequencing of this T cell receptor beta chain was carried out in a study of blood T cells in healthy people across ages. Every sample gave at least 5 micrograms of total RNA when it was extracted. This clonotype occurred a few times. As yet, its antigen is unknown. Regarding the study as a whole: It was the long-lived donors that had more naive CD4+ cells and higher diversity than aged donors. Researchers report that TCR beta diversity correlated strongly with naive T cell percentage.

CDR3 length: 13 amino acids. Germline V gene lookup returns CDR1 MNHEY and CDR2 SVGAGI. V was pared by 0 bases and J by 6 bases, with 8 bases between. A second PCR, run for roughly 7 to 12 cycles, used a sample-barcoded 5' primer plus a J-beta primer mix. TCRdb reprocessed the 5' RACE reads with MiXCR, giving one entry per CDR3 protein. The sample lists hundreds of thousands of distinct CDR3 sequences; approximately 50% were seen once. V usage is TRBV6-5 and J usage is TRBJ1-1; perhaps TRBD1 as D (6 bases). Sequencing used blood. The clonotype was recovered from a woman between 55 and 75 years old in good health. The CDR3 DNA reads TGTGCCAGCAGTTACTCAGGGGGAGCTGAAGCTTTCTTT. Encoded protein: CASSYSGGAEAFF.